What follows are 5 T cell receptor beta chains derived from one specimen sequenced in a study of T cell repertoires in cytomegalovirus infection. Each CDR3 protein gets one entry after TCRdb re-called the reads with MiXCR. The sample holds 75,000 to 100,000 distinct CDR3 sequences; about half are singletons and the top ten take over 85%. These receptors have no known antigen. The starting material was CD8+ T cells from cultured PBMCs, obtained from culture after CMV antigen stimulation. The receptors derive from a human donor in good health (CMV status not recorded). Some clones in this sample may be carry-over from other donors' samples.

V usage is TRBV12-3 or TRBV12-4 and J usage is TRBJ1-2; TRBD1 aligns across 8 bases. V lost 7 bases, J lost 2 bases, and 12 bases stayed unmatched. This CDR3 is built from 16 residues. The CDR3 DNA is TGTGCCAGCACCCCCTCGCACGACAGGGGCAACTATGGCTACACCTTC. Its protein is CASTPSHDRGNYGYTF.

The rearrangement joins TRBV7-6 to TRBJ2-1; the D gene is possibly TRBD1 (6 bases). V dropped 5 bases and J dropped 2 bases, with 19 bases sitting between them. The CDR3 contains 17 residues. Per the germline V gene, CDR1 is SGHVS and CDR2 is FNYEAQ. The CDR3 sequence is CASSPLAVGATYNEQFF. CDR3 DNA sequence: TGTGCCAGCAGCCCCCTGGCGGTGGGGGCCACCTACAATGAGCAGTTCTTC.

In its sample, this clonotype was seen a few times. The chain employs TRBV4-1 and TRBJ2-1; TRBD2 aligns across 12 bases. Looked up from germline, CDR1 is MGHRA and CDR2 is YSYEKL. This CDR3 spans 17 amino acids. J was trimmed by 3 bases and V by 1 base; bases with no gene match: 4. CDR3 amino acids: CASSQGELAGGYNEQFF. The DNA for the CDR3 is TGCGCCAGCAGCCAAGGGGAACTAGCGGGGGGCTACAATGAGCAGTTCTTC.

This chain connects TRBV20-1 to TRBJ2-7, with D unresolved. Trimming removed 0 bases at V and 0 bases at J, with 12 bases between. CDR3 length: 15 residues. The germline CDR1 and CDR2 sequences are DFQATT and SNEGSKA (reference sequence). The CDR3 nucleotides are TGCAGTGCTAGAGAGCTGCAAGTCAGCTCCTACGAGCAGTACTTC. Translation gives CSARELQVSSYEQYF.

The V gene is TRBV7-2, the J gene TRBJ1-6; maybe TRBD1 (6 bases). The CDR3 has 14 amino acids. V dropped 5 bases and J dropped 3 bases, with 8 bases sitting between them. Looked up from germline, CDR1 is SGHTA and CDR2 is FQGNSA. The CDR3 loop reads CASSLDSYNSPLHF. The CDR3 DNA reads TGTGCCAGCAGCCTGGACAGCTATAATTCACCCCTCCACTTT.